A selection of T cell receptor beta chains follows, all from one sample in a study of identical twins. TCRdb fed the 5' RACE reads into MiXCR, producing one record per CDR3 protein. The sample consists of 1.5 million to 2 million distinct CDR3 sequences, around 29% of them appearing once. Sequenced: cord blood. Receptors originate from a newborn girl in good health. The conserved cysteine and the conserved F or W are not part of the CDR3 here. The D gene is left open where the match is weak.

d_call j_call v_call cdr3_aa
- TRBJ1-1 TRBV4-1 ASSKGWGTTEAF
- TRBJ1-5 TRBV20-1 SALLEGGNQPQH
TRBD2 TRBJ2-1 TRBV6-5 ASSRLASRNEQF
TRBD1 TRBJ1-1 TRBV12-3/TRBV12-4 ASKRQGNEAF
- TRBJ2-1 TRBV20-1 SARSDNNEQF
- TRBJ2-1 TRBV27 ASSLGKTTYNEQF
TRBD2 TRBJ2-1 TRBV7-2 ASSLDGGSLSYNEQF
- TRBJ1-1 TRBV4-2 ASSQDLGRTEAF
- TRBJ2-7 TRBV4-2 ASSPDTGLTAYEQY
- TRBJ1-5 TRBV27 ASSFVGGYQPQH
- TRBJ2-7 TRBV28 ASSPPSSELPYEQY
TRBD2 TRBJ2-7 TRBV20-1 SARGGLAFYEQY
- TRBJ2-5 TRBV18 ASSPGSQETQY
- TRBJ2-3 TRBV30 AWMVGAADTQY
TRBD2 TRBJ2-1 TRBV3-1 ASSQERISGRGNEQF
- TRBJ1-2 TRBV20-1 SARDRAQGYYGYT
- TRBJ2-2 TRBV29-1 SVYSGGGNTGELF
TRBD2 TRBJ2-1 TRBV6-2/TRBV6-3 ASSSSGGRHQF
- TRBJ2-1 TRBV20-1 SVRVGTAYEQF
TRBD1 TRBJ2-5 TRBV6-4 ASSTQGWNNEQD
TRBD2 TRBJ2-1 TRBV5-1 ASSLTTSGNSHEQF
- TRBJ1-6 TRBV13 ASSQMLYNSPLH
- TRBJ1-2 TRBV5-1 ASRELAGQTNYGYT
- TRBJ2-5 TRBV7-9 ASSLTSQTQY
- TRBJ2-5 TRBV24-1 ATSDPQVQETQY
TRBD1 TRBJ2-7 TRBV6-1 ASSETHRGHEQY
- TRBJ1-5 TRBV12-3/TRBV12-4 ASRGCGNQPQH
TRBD2 TRBJ2-1 TRBV5-1 ASRVMLAGANEQF
TRBD1 TRBJ1-2 TRBV5-4 ASSSRGPFYYGYT
TRBD1 TRBJ2-5 TRBV18 ASSPTTGTGAPGQY
- TRBJ2-5 TRBV20-1 SARTSQETQY
TRBD2 TRBJ2-7 TRBV6-5 ASSWGGDHEQY
- TRBJ2-3 TRBV7-6 ASSLVPPGLTTDTQY
- TRBJ1-2 TRBV28 ASSLWRRGGYGYT
- TRBJ2-7 TRBV7-2 ASSSGTEGYEQY
- TRBJ1-2 TRBV3-1 ASSRRGSGDSANYGYT
- TRBJ2-3 TRBV3-1 ASSRLAGGGDTQY
- TRBJ2-2 TRBV5-1 ASSLEARTGELF
TRBD1 TRBJ2-1 TRBV28 ASSGQGALDEQF
TRBD1 TRBJ1-1 TRBV20-1 SARPSGYRGQNTEAF
TRBD1 TRBJ2-4 TRBV2 ASSSGTGRNIQY
TRBD2 TRBJ2-1 TRBV25-1 ASSLAGENKQF
TRBD2 TRBJ2-4 TRBV28 ASSSTGTSGRIGNIQY
- TRBJ2-1 TRBV6-2/TRBV6-3 ASRGTPREQF
TRBD1 TRBJ1-1 TRBV20-1 SAPTRQGGAEAF
TRBD1 TRBJ1-6 TRBV5-6 ASSFTDRGGSPLH
TRBD2 TRBJ2-2 TRBV6-1 ASLGTSGKKTGELF
- TRBJ1-2 TRBV12-3/TRBV12-4 ASSFIPGDYGYT
- TRBJ2-3 TRBV4-2 ASSQEAIRGTDTQY